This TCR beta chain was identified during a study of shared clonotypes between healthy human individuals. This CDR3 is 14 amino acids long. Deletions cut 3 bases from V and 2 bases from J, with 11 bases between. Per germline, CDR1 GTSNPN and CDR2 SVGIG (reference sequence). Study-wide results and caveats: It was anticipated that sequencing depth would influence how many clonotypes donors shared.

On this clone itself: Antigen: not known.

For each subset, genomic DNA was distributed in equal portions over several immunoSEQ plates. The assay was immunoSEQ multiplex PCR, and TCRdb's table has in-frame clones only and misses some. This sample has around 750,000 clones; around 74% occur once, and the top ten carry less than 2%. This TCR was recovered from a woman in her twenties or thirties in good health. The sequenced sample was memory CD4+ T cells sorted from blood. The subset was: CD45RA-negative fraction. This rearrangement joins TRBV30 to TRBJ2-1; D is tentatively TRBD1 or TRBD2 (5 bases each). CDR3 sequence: CAWRRGLTYNEQFF. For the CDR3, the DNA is TGTGCCTGGAGGAGGGGCCTCACCTACAATGAGCAGTTCTTC.